This is a list of T cell receptor beta chains from one sample in a study of regulatory T cells in long-lasting Graves disease. Using its own MiXCR run on the multiplex PCR reads, TCRdb lists one record per CDR3 protein. The repertoire holds more than 350,000 distinct CDR3 sequences, 15% seen once, with 15% to 20% in the top ten. This sample also appeared in a second study, on T cells in Graves' hyperthyroidism and ophthalmopathy.

The sample in question was peripheral blood mononuclear cells (PBMCs), obtained at new diagnosis, from a patient treated with antithyroid drugs. The receptors were sampled from a woman under 40 with Graves disease. Each CDR3 is given with its conserved first and last residue. A D gene is named only where the DNA matches it firmly. Rows may omit the clone size; those that give it use once, few, many or a size class.

size | J | V | D | CDR3 | DNA
many | TRBJ1-2 | TRBV5-1 | . | CASSLEQSQGYTF | TGCGCCAGCAGCTTGGAACAGTCACAAGGCTACACCTTC
. | TRBJ2-5 | TRBV19 | . | CASSDRPQETQYF | TGTGCCAGTAGCGACAGGCCACAAGAGACCCAGTACTTC
. | TRBJ1-5 | TRBV15 | TRBD1 | CATRTGQGSNQPQHF | TGTGCCACCCGTACGGGACAGGGGAGCAATCAGCCCCAGCATTTT
many | TRBJ1-2 | TRBV5-1 | TRBD1 | CASSLDGTGGVSYTF | TGCGCCAGCAGCTTGGACGGGACAGGAGGCGTGAGCTACACCTTC
. | TRBJ2-2 | TRBV7-9 | TRBD1 | CASSFGGQGGTGELFF | TGTGCCAGCAGCTTTGGGGGACAGGGGGGCACCGGGGAGCTGTTTTTT
. | TRBJ2-1 | TRBV6-1 | . | CASSTGAEGSEQFF | TGTGCCAGCTCCACGGGGGCGGAAGGAAGTGAGCAGTTCTTC
. | TRBJ2-1 | TRBV27 | . | CASSFRTHNEQFF | TGTGCCAGCAGTTTTAGGACCCACAATGAGCAGTTCTTC
. | TRBJ2-3 | TRBV7-2 | . | CASSFMTAVTDTQYF | TGTGCCAGCAGCTTCATGACAGCGGTCACAGATACGCAGTATTTT
many | TRBJ2-7 | TRBV20-1 | TRBD2 | CSAPHAGGPYEQYF | TGCAGTGCCCCACACGCGGGAGGACCCTACGAGCAGTACTTC
. | TRBJ2-2 | TRBV6-9 | . | CASSLAGQGTGELFF | TGTGCCAGCAGTTTGGCAGGGCAGGGCACCGGGGAGCTGTTTTTT
many | TRBJ2-3 | TRBV12-3/TRBV12-4 | . | CASSLSGYTQYF | TGTGCCAGCAGTCTGAGCGGGTATACGCAGTATTTT
few | TRBJ2-7 | TRBV29-1 | TRBD1 | CSVSGTGDEQYF | TGCAGCGTTTCCGGGACAGGGGACGAGCAGTACTTC
few | TRBJ2-1 | TRBV7-3 | TRBD2 | CASSLSLAGANEQFF | TGTGCCAGCAGCTTGTCACTAGCGGGGGCGAATGAGCAGTTCTTC
. | TRBJ1-5 | TRBV20-1 | . | CSARSTGSWNRPQHF | TGCAGTGCCCGTTCGACAGGCTCCTGGAATCGGCCCCAGCATTTT
many | TRBJ2-2 | TRBV7-9 | . | CASSLVLSNTGELFF | TGTGCCAGCAGCTTAGTACTTTCGAACACCGGGGAGCTGTTTTTT
. | TRBJ2-7 | TRBV5-1 | . | CASSFRAASYEQYF | TGCGCCAGCAGCTTTAGAGCAGCATCCTACGAGCAGTACTTC
few | TRBJ2-1 | TRBV10-2 | TRBD2 | CASSEPQTISGSSYNEQFF | TGCGCCAGCAGTGAGCCGCAAACCATTAGCGGGAGCTCCTACAATGAGCAGTTCTTC
. | TRBJ1-2 | TRBV6-1 | . | CASSEFLLDPNYGYTF | TGTGCCAGCAGTGAATTTTTACTGGACCCTAACTATGGCTACACCTTC
many | TRBJ2-5 | TRBV20-1 | TRBD2 | CSARAGTRGETQYF | TGCAGTGCTAGAGCCGGGACTAGGGGGGAGACCCAGTACTTC
many | TRBJ2-1 | TRBV6-1 | . | CASSRVTYNEQFF | TGTGCCAGCAGTCGGGTCACCTACAATGAGCAGTTCTTC
many | TRBJ2-7 | TRBV6-1 | . | CASSPLASRSNEQYF | TGTGCCAGCAGTCCCCTCGCGTCGAGGTCCAACGAGCAGTACTTC
many | TRBJ2-7 | TRBV6-5 | . | CASSYSTRTYEQYF | TGTGCCAGCAGTTACTCGACCAGAACCTACGAGCAGTACTTC
few | TRBJ1-1 | TRBV4-1 | TRBD1 | CASRGQGAEAFF | TGCGCCAGCAGGGGACAGGGGGCCGAAGCTTTCTTT
many | TRBJ2-3 | TRBV20-1 | . | CSARFGGPKVGYLSTDTQYF | TGCAGTGCCCGTTTCGGTGGCCCTAAAGTGGGATACCTTAGCACAGATACGCAGTATTTT
many | TRBJ2-7 | TRBV7-6 | TRBD2 | CASSLVQGTSGRTGQYF | TGTGCCAGCAGCTTAGTTCAAGGGACTAGCGGGAGGACCGGGCAGTACTTC
. | TRBJ2-3 | TRBV10-2 | TRBD2 | CASSIKRESTDTQYF | TGCGCCAGCAGCATAAAGCGGGAGAGCACAGATACGCAGTATTTT
many | TRBJ2-7 | TRBV18 | . | CASSPSGWGYEQYF | TGTGCCAGCTCACCATCCGGATGGGGCTACGAGCAGTACTTC
many | TRBJ2-5 | TRBV13 | . | CASSARGRLETQYF | TGTGCCAGCAGCGCCAGAGGCAGGCTTGAGACCCAGTACTTC
many | TRBJ2-1 | TRBV12-5 | . | CASGSLLTNEQFF | TGTGCTAGTGGTTCGCTCCTCACCAATGAGCAGTTCTTC
many | TRBJ2-7 | TRBV28 | . | CASQTGSSYEQYF | TGTGCCAGCCAAACAGGGTCGAGCTACGAGCAGTACTTC
many | TRBJ2-7 | TRBV6-2/TRBV6-3 | . | CASSYSQVGLREQYF | TGTGCCAGCAGTTACTCACAGGTTGGACTACGGGAGCAGTACTTC